This T cell receptor beta chain was documented in a study of blood T cells in healthy people across ages. This clonotype was seen a handful of times. The CDR3 spans 14 residues. Germline V CDR1 and CDR2: MNHEY, SMNVEV (reference sequence). V gave up 6 bases and J gave up 8 bases, with 19 bases separating them. PCR was performed a second time for about 6 to 12 cycles using a sample-barcoded 5' primer and a J-beta primer mix. In TCRdb, the 5' RACE reads were re-called with MiXCR into one record per CDR3 protein. The sample gives 1,100,000 or so distinct CDR3 sequences, 35% to 55% of which show up once; approximately 17% is in the top ten.

The sequenced material came from blood. The sequence was obtained from a woman aged 60-75 years in good health. This chain connects TRBV27 to TRBJ1-2; maybe TRBD1 (6 bases). CDR3 bases: TGTGCCAGCAGCCCTGGGGGGGGGCTAGTGGGCTACACCTTC. Protein sequence: CASSPGGGLVGYTF.